The TCR beta chain under discussion was sequenced for a study of vaccination effects on CD4 cells after COVID-19. Clones were read by immunoSEQ multiplex PCR, and TCRdb kept only the in-frame ones, dropping some. The table has around 46,000 clones, around 70% seen once; the top ten hold more than 13%. Germline V CDR1 and CDR2: MNHEY, SVGEGT. With V trimmed by 2 bases and J by 1 base, 2 bases remained unmatched. The CDR3 contains 16 residues. Of note for this clone: The target antigen is unknown.

The ViraFEST assay expanded antigen-specific CD4+ T cells with viral peptide pools before sequencing. Cells that had been cultured for approximately eleven days were the source of isolated CD4+ T cells. Either the mRNA-1273 or the BNT162b2 vaccine was given to participants as two doses. The healthy vaccine recipients, who had no prior SARS-CoV-2 infection, showed negative nucleocapsid antibodies. They grew a few million PBMC in each well, adding 10 IU/ml IL-2 and 10 ug/ml peptides. IL-2 medium took the place of half the medium on both days 3 and 7. Study outcomes and limitations: Whether induced by infection or by vaccine, clones showed marked clonal contraction late after vaccination.

This rearrangement joins TRBV6-2 or TRBV6-3 to TRBJ2-2, with TRBD2 matching 9 bases. The material sequenced was CD4+ T cells from PBMCs cultured with HCoV-OC43 spike peptides, taken after COVID-19 vaccination. Noted subset: HCoV-OC43 spike overlapping peptide pool stimulation. The sequence was collected from a human donor who received a COVID-19 vaccine. CDR3 DNA: TGTGCCAGCAGTTACGGACTAGCGAGGAACACCGGGGAGCTGTTTTTT. It specifies CASSYGLARNTGELFF.